This passage covers 4 T cell receptor beta chains from one sample sequenced in a study of regulatory T cells in long-lasting Graves disease. Construction of the TCR beta libraries employed iRepertoire HTBI primers in conjunction with Arm-PCR of CDR3 regions. From the multiplex PCR reads, TCRdb called clonotypes with MiXCR, one entry per CDR3 protein. This table has 350,000 to 500,000 distinct CDR3 sequences, 13% to 15% appearing once. Described time point: newly diagnosed GD, antithyroid drugs for less than 3 months. PBMC-extracted RNA yielded the TCR library. Separately, the same data were catalogued under a study of T cells in Graves' hyperthyroidism and ophthalmopathy.

Sample: peripheral blood mononuclear cells (PBMCs), taken at new diagnosis, from a patient treated with antithyroid drugs. All receptors derive from a woman between 50 and 59 years old with Graves disease.

At least ten counts were recorded for this clonotype. This chain connects TRBV5-1 to TRBJ2-1, with 8 bases aligning to TRBD1. V gave up 4 bases and J gave up 6 bases; unmatched junction bases: 6. CDR3 length: 14 residues. CDR1 is SGHRS and CDR2 is YFSETQ in the germline V gene. The CDR3 DNA follows: TGCGCCAGCAGCGGGACAGGAGGCCCCAATGAGCAGTTCTTC. It yields the protein CASSGTGGPNEQFF. Together with reference TRBV5-1 and TRBJ2-1, the CDR3 gives the full variable domain: KAGVTQTPRYLIKTRGQQVTLSCSPISGHRSVSWYQQTPGQGLQFLFEYFSETQRNKGNFPGRFSGRQFSNSRSEMNVSTLELGDSALYLCASSGTGGPNEQFFGPGTRLTVL.

This clonotype was detected ten times or more. CDR3 loop: CASSRRDTRTDEQYF. The CDR3 region has the DNA TGTGCCAGCAGCCGCCGGGACACCCGGACGGACGAGCAGTACTTC. The chain links TRBV7-9 to TRBJ2-7; D perhaps matches TRBD1 (6 bases). The CDR3 is 15 amino acids. V lost 5 bases to trimming and J lost 5 bases, with 19 bases between them. Per the germline V gene, CDR1 is SEHNR and CDR2 is FQNEAQ (reference sequence). The full variable domain, rest sourced from reference TRBV7-9 and TRBJ2-7, is DTGVSQNPRHKITKRGQNVTFRCDPISEHNRLYWYRQTLGQGPEFLTYFQNEAQLEKSRLLSDRFSAERPKGSFSTLEIQRTEQGDSAMYLCASSRRDTRTDEQYFGPGTRLTVT.

In its sample, this clonotype was seen a few times. This chain joins TRBV27 and TRBJ2-7, with 13 bases that match TRBD2. CDR1 and CDR2 (germline): MNHEY, SMNVEV (reference sequence). CDR3 length: 18 residues. V gave up 3 bases and J gave up 6 bases; unmatched junction bases: 14. The CDR3 DNA sequence: TGTGCCAGCAGTTTTCGCTCATTACTAGCGGGAGGGCCGGGCGAGCAGTACTTC. Encoded protein: CASSFRSLLAGGPGEQYF.

This clonotype was seen ten or more times. V gene TRBV29-1 combines with J gene TRBJ1-5, with a weak D call TRBD1 (5 bases). The germline V and J ends were trimmed by 4 bases and 2 bases, with 15 bases remaining between them. CDR1 and CDR2 (germline): SQVTM, ANQGSEA. The CDR3 has 15 residues. The DNA of the CDR3 is TGCAGCGTTGTTTTTGGCGGGACGGGCAATCAGCCCCAGCATTTT. Amino acids: CSVVFGGTGNQPQHF.